This TCR beta chain came from a study of T cells in narcolepsy. Study-level background: Enrolled donors included narcolepsy type 1 or type 2 patients and healthy controls. Notes on the study in general: Reportedly, autoreactive clonotypes were serially detected in patients' blood but not controls'.

Germline assignment: CDR1 SGHNT and CDR2 YENEEA. The CDR3 length is 15 residues. The junction had 10 bases not matched to a gene; V was cut back by 5 bases and J by 5 bases. The data were produced by immunoSEQ multiplex PCR, yet TCRdb's version contains in-frame clones alone and is incomplete. The data show some 30,000 clones, around 90% seen once. On this clone itself: The antigen is undetermined.

The sample consisted of CD45RA- memory CD4+ T cells from PBMCs. J is TRBJ2-5 and V is TRBV11-3; 8 nucleotides line up with TRBD1. This receptor was taken from a human donor with narcolepsy. The CDR3 coding sequence is TGTGCCAGCAGCCCTTGGACAGGGAATCGGGAGACCCAGTACTTC. It is translated as CASSPWTGNRETQYF.